This TCR beta chain came from a study of T cell responses to AZD1222 COVID-19 vaccine. Study-wide points: The donor group comprised mostly white British people and more females; the analysis possibly underestimated clonal diversity. Just six AZD1222 recipients tested seropositive at baseline.

The CDR3 extends over 14 amino acids. Germline assignment: CDR1 SGHAT and CDR2 FQNNGV. The germline V and J ends were trimmed by 0 bases and 0 bases, with 6 bases remaining between them. In regard to this clone: Its antigen is still unknown.

Clones were read by immunoSEQ multiplex PCR, and TCRdb kept only the in-frame ones, dropping some. In the table there are 95,000 to 110,000 clones, 85% to 95% of which are singletons. J is TRBJ2-7 and V is TRBV11-2; D ambiguous. This sequence was found in an adult in good health. This specimen consisted of peripheral blood, obtained on day 0 of AZD1222 vaccination. The CDR3 protein is CASSLERFSYEQYF. Here the CDR3 DNA reads TGTGCCAGCAGCTTAGAGCGGTTCTCCTACGAGCAGTACTTC.